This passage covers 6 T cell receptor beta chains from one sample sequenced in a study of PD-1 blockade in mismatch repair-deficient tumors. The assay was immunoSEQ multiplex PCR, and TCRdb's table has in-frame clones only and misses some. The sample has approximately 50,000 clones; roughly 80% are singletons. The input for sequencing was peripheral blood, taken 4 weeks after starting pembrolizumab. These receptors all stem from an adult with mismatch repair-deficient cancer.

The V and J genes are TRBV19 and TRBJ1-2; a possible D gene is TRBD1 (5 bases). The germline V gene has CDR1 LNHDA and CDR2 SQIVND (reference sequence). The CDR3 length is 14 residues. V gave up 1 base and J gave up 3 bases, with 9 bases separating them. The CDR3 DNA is TGTGCCAGTAGTATAGGTACAGGTGACTATGGCTACACCTTC. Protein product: CASSIGTGDYGYTF.

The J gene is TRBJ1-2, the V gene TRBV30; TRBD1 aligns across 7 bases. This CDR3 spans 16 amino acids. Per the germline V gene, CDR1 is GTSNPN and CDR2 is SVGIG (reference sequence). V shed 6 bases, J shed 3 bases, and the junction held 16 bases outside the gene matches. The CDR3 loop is CACSVPGGGFDYGYTF. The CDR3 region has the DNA TGTGCCTGTTCCGTTCCAGGGGGTGGATTTGACTATGGCTACACCTTC.

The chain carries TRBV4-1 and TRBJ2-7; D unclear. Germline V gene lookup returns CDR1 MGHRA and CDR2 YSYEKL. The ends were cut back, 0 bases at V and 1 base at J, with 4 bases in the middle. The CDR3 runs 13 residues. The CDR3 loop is CASSQERSYEQYF. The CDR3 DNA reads TGCGCCAGCAGCCAAGAAAGGTCCTACGAGCAGTACTTC.

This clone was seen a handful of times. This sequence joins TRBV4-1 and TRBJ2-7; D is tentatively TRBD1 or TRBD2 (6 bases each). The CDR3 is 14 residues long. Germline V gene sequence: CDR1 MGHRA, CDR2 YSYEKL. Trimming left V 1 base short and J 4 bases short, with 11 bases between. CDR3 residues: CASSQAWRGYEQYF. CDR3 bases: TGCGCCAGCAGCCAAGCTTGGAGGGGGTACGAGCAGTACTTC.

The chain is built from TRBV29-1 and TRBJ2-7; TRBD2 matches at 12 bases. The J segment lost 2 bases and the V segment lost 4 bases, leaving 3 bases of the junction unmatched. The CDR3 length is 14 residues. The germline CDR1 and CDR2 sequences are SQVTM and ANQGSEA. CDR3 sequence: CSVGLAGVAYEQYF. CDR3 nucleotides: TGCAGCGTTGGACTAGCGGGAGTCGCCTACGAGCAGTACTTC.

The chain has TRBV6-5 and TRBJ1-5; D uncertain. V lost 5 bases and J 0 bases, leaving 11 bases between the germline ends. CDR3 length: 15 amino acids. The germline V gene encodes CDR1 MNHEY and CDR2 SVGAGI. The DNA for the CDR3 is TGTGCCAGCAGTCCCCGGACGGATAGCAATCAGCCCCAGCATTTT. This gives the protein CASSPRTDSNQPQHF.